A selection of T cell receptor beta chains follows, all from one sample in a study of long-term antiretroviral therapy in people with HIV. Only in-frame clones appear in the TCRdb table, and some are missing; sequencing was by immunoSEQ multiplex PCR. The table lists about 30,000 clones, over 90% of them singletons. The sample was unsorted PBMCs, taken 6.2 years after starting antiretroviral therapy. Receptors originate from a man in his forties with HIV. The CDR3 runs from the conserved cysteine through the conserved F or W. D genes are given only for firm matches. Part of the rows lack a size; the others show once, few, many or a class for expanded clones.

v_gene	j_gene	abundance	d_gene	CDR3aa	CDR3nt
TRBV18	TRBJ2-2	NA	NA	CASSPMTGGELFF	TGTGCCAGCTCACCAATGACAGGCGGGGAGCTGTTTTTT
TRBV19	TRBJ2-5	NA	NA	CASYRDIQQETQYF	TGTGCCAGTTACCGGGACATTCAACAAGAGACCCAGTACTTC
TRBV6-5	TRBJ1-5	NA	NA	CASSPAPGSNQPQHF	TGTGCCAGCAGCCCGGCACCAGGAAGCAATCAGCCCCAGCATTTT
TRBV6-6	TRBJ2-1	few	TRBD2	CASSVLGRGNEQFF	TGTGCCAGCAGTGTCCTGGGGCGGGGGAATGAGCAGTTCTTC
TRBV7-2	TRBJ2-5	NA	NA	CASTFEGKETQYF	TGTGCCAGCACCTTCGAGGGGAAGGAGACCCAGTACTTC
TRBV5-4	TRBJ2-3	NA	TRBD1	CASSRTGGTDTQYF	TGTGCCAGCAGCCGGACAGGGGGCACAGATACGCAGTATTTT
TRBV4-2	TRBJ1-1	NA	NA	CASSQAPPPNTEAFF	TGTGCCAGCAGCCAAGCTCCCCCCCCCAACACTGAAGCTTTCTTT
TRBV6-5	TRBJ1-5	NA	NA	CASSTGDSPGQPQHF	TGTGCCAGCAGTACCGGGGACTCCCCTGGGCAGCCCCAGCATTTT
TRBV2	TRBJ2-2	NA	TRBD1	CASRRDRDKTGELFF	TGTGCCAGCAGAAGGGACAGGGATAAGACCGGGGAGCTGTTTTTT
TRBV27	TRBJ1-4	NA	TRBD1	CASTKVSGTGYPVKLFF	TGTGCCAGCACCAAGGTATCCGGGACAGGGTACCCTGTAAAACTGTTTTTT
TRBV6-9	TRBJ1-4	NA	NA	CASSYCKGLDEKLFF	TGTGCCAGCAGTTATTGTAAGGGCTTGGATGAAAAACTGTTTTTT
TRBV7-2	TRBJ1-1	NA	NA	CASSLAAGVRDTEAFF	TGTGCCAGCAGCTTAGCCGCCGGGGTTAGGGACACTGAAGCTTTCTTT
TRBV20-1	TRBJ2-7	large	NA	CSASDHEQYF	TGCAGTGCTAGTGACCACGAGCAGTACTTC
TRBV5-1	TRBJ2-5	NA	TRBD2	CASSLFAGGEETQYF	TGCGCCAGCAGCTTGTTCGCGGGAGGGGAAGAGACCCAGTACTTC